This T cell receptor (beta chain) was retrieved from a study of T cell responses to AZD1222 COVID-19 vaccine. Looking at the study overall: Recipients boosted at about 4 weeks or about 12 weeks are pooled. Broader study findings: There were vaccine-associated CD4 TCRs across spike, dominant at 160-218 and 743-854. Only six people who got AZD1222 tested seropositive at baseline.

Libraries were prepared by immunoSEQ multiplex PCR; TCRdb keeps only in-frame clonotypes and omits some of them. There are some 170,000 clones in the sample; around 94% occur only once, and around 3% lies in the top ten. To note about this clone: Antigen unknown.

The CDR3 covers 15 residues. Between the trimmed V and J ends, which lost 6 bases and 0 bases, there was a span of 15 bases. CDR1 and CDR2 (germline): LNHDA, SQIVND (reference sequence). The material sequenced was peripheral blood, taken on day 0 of AZD1222 vaccination. The clonotype was recovered from an adult in good health. The chain links TRBV19 to TRBJ2-7; possibly TRBD2 for D (6 bases). CDR3 in amino acids: CASSAGPMSSYEQYF. The CDR3 DNA is TGTGCCAGTAGCGCGGGACCTATGAGCTCCTACGAGCAGTACTTC.